This TCR beta chain was profiled in a study of blood T cell dynamics during melanoma immunotherapy. After removal of 10 bases from V and 2 bases from J, the junction contained 4 bases not matched to a gene. In germline, CDR1 is MDHEN, CDR2 SYDVKM. The CDR3 totals 12 residues. Study results and caveats: Disease-control patients' PBMC repertoires became either more clonal or more diverse at W3.

The time point: pre-treatment baseline. Blood was drawn before treatment and at week 3 after checkpoint blockade. At 12 weeks after first infusion, RECIST 1.1 defined response for most patients. About this clone: Its antigen remains unidentified.

Sequencing was performed with immunoSEQ multiplex PCR; in TCRdb, only in-frame clones are kept and a portion is missing. Of about 24,000 clones in the sample, roughly 85% were seen once. The specimen was blood, collected from a patient treated with checkpoint blockade. The chain employs TRBV28 and TRBJ2-7; TRBD1 matches at 8 bases. The source of this sequence is a human donor with melanoma. The CDR3 region has the DNA TGTGCCACCCGGACAGGGCCCTACGAGCAGTACTTC. Translated, it gives CATRTGPYEQYF.